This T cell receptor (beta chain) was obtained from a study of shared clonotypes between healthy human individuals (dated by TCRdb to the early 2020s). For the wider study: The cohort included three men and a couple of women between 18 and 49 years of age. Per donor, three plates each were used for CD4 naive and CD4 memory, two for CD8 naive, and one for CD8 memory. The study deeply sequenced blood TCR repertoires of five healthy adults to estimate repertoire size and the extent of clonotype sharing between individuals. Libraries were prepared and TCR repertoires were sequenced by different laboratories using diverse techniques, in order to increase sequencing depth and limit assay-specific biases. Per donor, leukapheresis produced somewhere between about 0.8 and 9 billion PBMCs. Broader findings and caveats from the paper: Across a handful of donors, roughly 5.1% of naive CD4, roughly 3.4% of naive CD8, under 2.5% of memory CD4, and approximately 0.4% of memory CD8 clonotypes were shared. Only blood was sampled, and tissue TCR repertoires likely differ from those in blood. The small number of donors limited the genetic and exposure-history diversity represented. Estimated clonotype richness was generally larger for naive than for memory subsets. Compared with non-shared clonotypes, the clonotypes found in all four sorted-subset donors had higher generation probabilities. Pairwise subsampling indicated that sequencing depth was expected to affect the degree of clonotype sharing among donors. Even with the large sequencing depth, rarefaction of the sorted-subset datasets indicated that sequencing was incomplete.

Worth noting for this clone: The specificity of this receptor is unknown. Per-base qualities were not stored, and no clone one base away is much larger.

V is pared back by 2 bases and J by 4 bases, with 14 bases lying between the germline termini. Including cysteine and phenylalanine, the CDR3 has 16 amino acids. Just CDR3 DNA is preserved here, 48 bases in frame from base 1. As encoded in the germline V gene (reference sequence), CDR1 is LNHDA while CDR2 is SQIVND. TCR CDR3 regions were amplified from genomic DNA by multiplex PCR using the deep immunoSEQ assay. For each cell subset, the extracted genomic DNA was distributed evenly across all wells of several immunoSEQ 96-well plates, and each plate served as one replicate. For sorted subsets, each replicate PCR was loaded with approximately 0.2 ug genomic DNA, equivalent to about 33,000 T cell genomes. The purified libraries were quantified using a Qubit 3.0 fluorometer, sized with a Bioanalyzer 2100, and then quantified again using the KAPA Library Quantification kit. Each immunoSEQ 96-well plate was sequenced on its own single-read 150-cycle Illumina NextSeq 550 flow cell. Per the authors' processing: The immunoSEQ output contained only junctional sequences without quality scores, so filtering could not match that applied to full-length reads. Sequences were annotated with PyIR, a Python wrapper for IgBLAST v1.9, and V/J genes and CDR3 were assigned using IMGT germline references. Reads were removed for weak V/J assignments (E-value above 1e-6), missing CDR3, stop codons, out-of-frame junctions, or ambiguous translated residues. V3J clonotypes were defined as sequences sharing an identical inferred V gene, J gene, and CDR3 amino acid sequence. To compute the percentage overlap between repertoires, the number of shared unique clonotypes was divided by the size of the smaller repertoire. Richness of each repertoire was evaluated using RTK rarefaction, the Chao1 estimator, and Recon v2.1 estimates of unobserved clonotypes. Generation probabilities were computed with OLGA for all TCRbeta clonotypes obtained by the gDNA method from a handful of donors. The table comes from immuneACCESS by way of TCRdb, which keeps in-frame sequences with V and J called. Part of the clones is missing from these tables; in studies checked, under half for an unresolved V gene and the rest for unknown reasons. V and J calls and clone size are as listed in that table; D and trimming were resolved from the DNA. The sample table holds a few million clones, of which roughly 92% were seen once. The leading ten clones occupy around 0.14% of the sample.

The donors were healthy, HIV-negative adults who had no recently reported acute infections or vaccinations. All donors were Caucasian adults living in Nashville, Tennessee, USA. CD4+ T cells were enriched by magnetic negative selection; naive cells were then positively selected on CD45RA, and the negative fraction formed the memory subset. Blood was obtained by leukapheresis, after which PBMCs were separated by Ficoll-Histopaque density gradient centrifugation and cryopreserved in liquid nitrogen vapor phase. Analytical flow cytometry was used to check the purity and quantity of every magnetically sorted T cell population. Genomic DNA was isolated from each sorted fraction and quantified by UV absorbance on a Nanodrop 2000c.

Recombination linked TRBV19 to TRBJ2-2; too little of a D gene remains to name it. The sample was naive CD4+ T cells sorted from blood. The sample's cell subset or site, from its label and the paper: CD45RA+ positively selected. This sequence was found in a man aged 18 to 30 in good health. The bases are TGTGCCAGTAGTATAAAAAAAGGAGTAGGCACCGGGGAGCTGTTTTTT. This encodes CASSIKKGVGTGELFF.